This T cell receptor beta chain comes out of a study of blood T cell repertoires in COVID-19. Data came from immunoSEQ multiplex PCR; TCRdb stores just in-frame clones and leaves some out. The table records some 190,000 clones, 70% to 85% of them present only once. The CDR3 length is 16 residues. V shed 1 base, J shed 6 bases, and the junction held 8 bases outside the gene matches. CDR1 and CDR2 from the germline V gene are SGHVS and FQNEAQ. This rearrangement joins TRBV7-8 to TRBJ1-2; 10 nucleotides agree with TRBD1. The TCR sequence derives from a woman aged 45-60 years with acute or convalescent COVID-19. Sequencing was carried out using peripheral blood. The CDR3 spells CASSLVPGQGMNGYTF. In DNA form, the CDR3 reads TGTGCCAGCAGCTTAGTCCCGGGACAGGGGATGAATGGCTACACCTTC.